This record covers a single T cell receptor beta chain. Produced via immunoSEQ multiplex PCR; TCRdb's table is partial and in-frame only. The profile shows hundreds of thousands of clones, roughly 90% of them singletons. Looked up from germline, CDR1 is MNHEY and CDR2 is SVGAGI. The CDR3 is 14 amino acids. Trimming stripped 4 bases from V and 6 bases from J, with 12 bases between. The source of the sample is a study of shared T cell receptors in the human thymus. The data were also submitted as part of a second study, on human thymus T cells. That paper notes: Donation was from healthy Finnish infants who were having corrective surgery that addressed congenital heart defects. Surgeons resected thymus tissue during corrective heart surgery. Thymic and blood repertoires seemed to show skewed V and J gene use. A high degree of thymic repertoire overlap among unrelated individuals was reported in related research.

The sequencing sample was made of thymocytes. The chain couples TRBV6-5 to TRBJ2-2; D is undetermined. The TCR was taken from a boy younger than two with a congenital heart defect. Written as DNA, the CDR3 is TGTGCCAGCAGTTCCTCGACTGCCGCCGGGGAGCTGTTTTTT. The encoded protein is CASSSSTAAGELFF.